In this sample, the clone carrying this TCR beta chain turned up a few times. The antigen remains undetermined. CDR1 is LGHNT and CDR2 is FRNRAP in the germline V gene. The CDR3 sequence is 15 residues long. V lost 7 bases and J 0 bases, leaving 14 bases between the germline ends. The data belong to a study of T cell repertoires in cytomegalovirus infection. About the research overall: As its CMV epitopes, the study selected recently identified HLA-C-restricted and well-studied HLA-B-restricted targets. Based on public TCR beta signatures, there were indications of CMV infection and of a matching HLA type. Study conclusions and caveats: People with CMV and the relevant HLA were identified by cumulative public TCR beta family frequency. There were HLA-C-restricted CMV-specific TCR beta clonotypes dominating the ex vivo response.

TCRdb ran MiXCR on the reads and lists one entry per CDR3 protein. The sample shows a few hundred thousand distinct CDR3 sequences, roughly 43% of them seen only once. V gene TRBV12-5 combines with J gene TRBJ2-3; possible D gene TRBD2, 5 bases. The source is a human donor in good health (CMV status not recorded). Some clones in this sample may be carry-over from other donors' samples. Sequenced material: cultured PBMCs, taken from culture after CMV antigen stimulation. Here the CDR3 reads CASVDYATSTDTQYF. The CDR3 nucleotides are TGTGCTAGTGTCGACTACGCCACTAGCACAGATACGCAGTATTTT. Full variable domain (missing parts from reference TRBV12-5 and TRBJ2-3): DARVTQTPRHKVTEMGQEVTMRCQPILGHNTVFWYRQTMMQGLELLAYFRNRAPLDDSGMPKDRFSAEMPDATLATLKIQPSEPRDSAVYFCASVDYATSTDTQYFGPGTRLTVL.